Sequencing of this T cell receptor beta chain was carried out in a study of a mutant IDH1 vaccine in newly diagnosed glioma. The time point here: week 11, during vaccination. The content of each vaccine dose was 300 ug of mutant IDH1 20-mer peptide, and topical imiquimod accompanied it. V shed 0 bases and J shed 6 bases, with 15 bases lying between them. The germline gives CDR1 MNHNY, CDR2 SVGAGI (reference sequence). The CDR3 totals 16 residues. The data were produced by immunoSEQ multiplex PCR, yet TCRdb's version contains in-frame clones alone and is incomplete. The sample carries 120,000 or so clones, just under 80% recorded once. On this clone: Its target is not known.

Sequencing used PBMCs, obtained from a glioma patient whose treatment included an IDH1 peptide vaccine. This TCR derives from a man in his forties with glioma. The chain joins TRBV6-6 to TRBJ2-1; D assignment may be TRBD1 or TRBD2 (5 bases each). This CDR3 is CASSYSMGTRANEQFF. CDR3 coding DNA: TGTGCCAGCAGTTACTCGATGGGGACGAGGGCCAATGAGCAGTTCTTC.